This is a list of T cell receptor beta chains from one sample in a study of blood T cell repertoires in COVID-19. The protocol was immunoSEQ multiplex PCR, while the TCRdb copy is restricted to in-frame clones and leaves out a portion. The sample lists about 180,000 clones; 70% to 90% were seen once. The specimen was peripheral blood. All receptors derive from a man aged 35 to 55 with active or convalescent COVID-19. Each CDR3 is given with its conserved first and last residue. D genes are given only for firm matches. Clone sizes are given selectively: once, few, many, or a class where the clone is expanded.

>TRBV4-1|TRBJ1-2|NA|TRBD1|17
CASSQVRDSSQNYGYTF
TGCGCCAGCAGCCAAGTCAGGGACAGCAGTCAGAACTATGGCTACACCTTC
>TRBV7-9|TRBJ2-5|NA|TRBD2|14
CASTLSGGQETQYF
TGTGCCAGCACCCTGTCGGGGGGCCAAGAGACCCAGTACTTC
>TRBV11-1|TRBJ2-1|NA|NA|15
CASSLDSGSYNEQFF
TGTGCCAGCAGCTTAGACAGCGGCTCCTACAATGAGCAGTTCTTC
>TRBV29-1|TRBJ1-2|NA|TRBD1|13
CSVGDRGVVGYTF
TGCAGCGTAGGGGACAGGGGAGTGGTCGGCTACACCTTC
>TRBV28|TRBJ1-1|few|NA|12
CASSEKSTEAFF
TGTGCCAGCAGTGAGAAATCCACTGAAGCTTTCTTT
>TRBV4-1|TRBJ2-3|NA|NA|15
CASSHIGTRTDTQYF
TGCGCCAGCAGCCACATAGGGACTCGGACAGATACGCAGTATTTT
>TRBV5-1|TRBJ2-5|NA|NA|15
CASSASGAWEETQYF
TGCGCCAGCAGCGCGTCAGGGGCCTGGGAAGAGACCCAGTACTTC
>TRBV15|TRBJ2-7|once|TRBD1|16
CATSRDVGQHSYEQYF
TGTGCCACCAGCAGAGATGTGGGACAGCACTCCTACGAGCAGTACTTC
>TRBV30|TRBJ1-2|once|NA|13
CAWNRALRGGYTF
TGTGCCTGGAACAGGGCCCTCCGCGGTGGCTACACCTTC
>TRBV6-5|TRBJ2-7|few|NA|14
CASSAKADVYEQYF
TGTGCCAGCAGCGCAAAGGCGGATGTCTACGAGCAGTACTTC
>TRBV7-9|TRBJ1-1|NA|NA|12
CASSFMNTEAFF
TGTGCCAGCAGCTTCATGAACACTGAAGCTTTCTTT
>TRBV4-1|TRBJ1-1|once|TRBD1|15
CASSQVEGAMTEAFF
TGCGCCAGCAGCCAAGTGGAGGGGGCGATGACTGAAGCTTTCTTT
>TRBV10-2|TRBJ2-1|NA|TRBD2|16
CASSESRASGGNEQFF
TGCGCCAGCAGTGAGTCTAGGGCTAGCGGGGGGAATGAGCAGTTCTTC
>TRBV19|TRBJ1-1|NA|NA|9
CAAGDEAFF
TGTGCCGCCGGTGATGAAGCTTTCTTT